Listed here are 32 T cell receptor beta chains from one sample, sequenced in a study of regulatory T cells in long-lasting Graves disease. Time point in this sample: newly diagnosed GD, antithyroid drugs for less than 3 months. The TCR library used RNA extracted from PBMCs. According to the study, TCR beta libraries were built with iRepertoire HTBI primers and CDR3-region Arm-PCR. TCRdb re-called the multiplex PCR reads with MiXCR, one entry per CDR3 protein. The sample records about 540,000 distinct CDR3 sequences, approximately 13% being singletons. This sample was also put to use in a study of T cells in Graves' hyperthyroidism and ophthalmopathy.

The sample in question was peripheral blood mononuclear cells (PBMCs), obtained at new diagnosis, from a patient treated with antithyroid drugs. The receptors shown here come from a man aged 25-40 years with Graves disease.

The rearrangement joins TRBV5-1 to TRBJ1-1; 7 bases match TRBD1. V lost 4 bases and J lost 8; bases outside the gene matches: 5. The germline CDR1 and CDR2 sequences are SGHRS and YFSETQ. The CDR3 is made up of 12 amino acids. CDR3 bases: TGCGCCAGCAGCCCACAGGGGAGAGAAGCTTTCTTT. Translating gives CASSPQGREAFF.

The V gene is TRBV19, the J gene TRBJ1-5; perhaps TRBD1 as D (5 bases). This CDR3 spans 12 amino acids. V was cut by 0 bases and J by 13 bases, with 10 bases left in between. The germline CDR1 and CDR2 sequences are LNHDA and SQIVND (reference sequence). CDR3 region: CASSIDQGAQHF. CDR3 sequence (DNA): TGTGCCAGTAGTATAGACCAGGGAGCACAGCATTTT.

This clonotype was counted at least ten times. The chain carries TRBV6-5 and TRBJ1-1; D is undetermined. Germline CDR1 MNHEY, CDR2 SVGAGI. V lost 2 bases and J lost 6, with 16 bases in between. CDR3 length: 15 residues. CDR3 nucleotides: TGTGCCAGCAGTTACCTGGGGTTCCGAGGGCCTGAAGCTTTCTTT. Encoded protein: CASSYLGFRGPEAFF.

The gene calls are TRBV18 and TRBJ2-1; TRBD2 agrees at 9 bases. The V gene's germline CDR1 is KGHSH and CDR2 LQKENI. This CDR3 comprises 19 residues. Trimming at V came to 3 bases and at J to 3 bases, leaving 15 bases not matched to a gene. CDR3 in DNA: TGTGCCAGCTCACCTTCCGGGATGGTAGCGGGAGCGAACTACAATGAGCAGTTCTTC. As protein: CASSPSGMVAGANYNEQFF.

This clonotype was seen a handful of times. The chain carries TRBV20-1 and TRBJ2-1; TRBD1 matches at 10 bases. This CDR3 is built from 16 residues. J lost 8 bases, V lost 2 bases, and 12 bases had no gene match. Looked up from germline, CDR1 is DFQATT and CDR2 is SNEGSKA (reference sequence). Here the CDR3 reads CSARWDRGRSMDEQFF. Written as DNA, the CDR3 is TGCAGTGCTAGATGGGACAGGGGCCGTAGTATGGATGAGCAGTTCTTC.

The chain has TRBV4-2 and TRBJ1-4; D gene unclear. With 4 bases removed from V and 6 bases from J, the gap between germline ends came to 12 bases. Germline lookup yields CDR1 LGHNA and CDR2 YNFKEQ. The CDR3 loop spans 14 amino acids. DNA for the CDR3: TGTGCCAGCAGCCGCCTCGGGCAGGATGAAAAACTGTTTTTT. Translating it yields CASSRLGQDEKLFF.

The chain recombines TRBV29-1 with TRBJ2-3; 7 bases are a match to TRBD2. The CDR3 totals 17 residues. From germline, CDR1 is SQVTM and CDR2 ANQGSEA. With 3 bases clipped from V and 0 bases from J, the junction kept 12 bases outside the gene matches. The chain's CDR3 is CSVEDGLVGKSTDTQYF. DNA of the CDR3: TGCAGCGTTGAGGACGGACTAGTGGGGAAGAGCACAGATACGCAGTATTTT.

This clonotype occurred many times. This chain connects TRBV18 to TRBJ1-1; TRBD1 aligns across 7 bases. CDR3 length equals 14 residues. Per the germline V gene, CDR1 is KGHSH and CDR2 is LQKENI. With 3 bases clipped from V and 5 bases from J, the junction kept 6 bases outside the gene matches. The CDR3 DNA reads TGTGCCAGCTCACCTACGGCAGGGGGGACTGAAGCTTTCTTT. Amino acid sequence: CASSPTAGGTEAFF. Full variable domain (outside the CDR3, taken from reference TRBV18 and TRBJ1-1): NAGVMQNPRHLVRRRGQEARLRCSPMKGHSHVYWYRQLPEEGLKFMVYLQKENIIDESGMPKERFSAEFPKEGPSILRIQQVVRGDSAAYFCASSPTAGGTEAFFGQGTRLTVV.

Many counts were recorded for this clonotype. The V gene is TRBV28, the J gene TRBJ2-1; TRBD2 agrees at 8 bases. The CDR3 spans 17 residues. The germline V gene has CDR1 MDHEN and CDR2 SYDVKM. Germline trimming cut 7 bases from V and 1 base from J; bases unmatched to any gene: 12. The CDR3 nucleotides are TGTGCCAGCAAGCTCGAGCGGGAGATATGGTCCTACAATGAGCAGTTCTTC. It codes for CASKLEREIWSYNEQFF.

This rearrangement joins TRBV18 to TRBJ2-3; D call uncertain. CDR3 length: 12 residues. CDR1 and CDR2 from the germline V gene are KGHSH and LQKENI. The ends were cut back, 8 bases at V and 0 bases at J, with 6 bases in the middle. The CDR3 DNA is TGTGCCAGCCCAGCTAGCACAGATACGCAGTATTTT. This translates into CASPASTDTQYF.

This clonotype has a count of ten or more. This sequence joins TRBV10-3 and TRBJ1-1, with 7 bases that match TRBD1. CDR1 is ENHRY, CDR2 SYGVKD, per germline. After removal of 6 bases from V and 0 bases from J, the junction contained 19 bases not matched to a gene. The CDR3 is 19 residues long. This CDR3 is CAIRKGALLGRLMNTEAFF. In nucleotides, the CDR3 is TGTGCCATCAGGAAGGGGGCCCTATTGGGACGGCTGATGAACACTGAAGCTTTCTTT.

This chain links TRBV20-1 with TRBJ2-3, with 9 nucleotides matching TRBD2. V shed 0 bases and J 5 bases; nucleotides not matched to a gene: 6. The CDR3 has 15 amino acids. CDR1 is DFQATT and CDR2 is SNEGSKA in the germline V gene (reference sequence). The CDR3 nucleotides are TGCAGTGCTAGAGATCAGGCGGGAGGGCAAGATACGCAGTATTTT. Translation gives CSARDQAGGQDTQYF.

With respect to this clonotype: Being one base from a much bigger clone, this may be a read error. The chain recombines TRBV29-1 with TRBJ2-7; 8 bases align to TRBD1. Trimming took 4 bases from V and 2 from J; bases not matched to a gene: 7. Germline values: CDR1 SQVTM, CDR2 ANQGSEA. The CDR3 totals 14 residues. CDR3 protein: CSVATGVVPYEQYF. In nucleotides, the CDR3 is TGCAGCGTTGCGACAGGGGTGGTACCCTACGAGCAGTACTTC.

This clonotype appeared many times. The gene calls are TRBV20-1 and TRBJ2-7, with D possibly TRBD2 on 6 matching bases. This CDR3 spans 15 amino acids. Trimming pared 0 bases from V and 2 bases from J, leaving 14 bases between. Germline-derived CDR1 and CDR2 are DFQATT and SNEGSKA (reference sequence). CDR3 nucleotides: TGCAGTGCTAGAGATCTAGGTAGCGGAACCTACGAGCAGTACTTC. Protein product: CSARDLGSGTYEQYF.

This clonotype was detected ten times or more. The chain is built from TRBV5-1 and TRBJ2-5; 11 bases align to TRBD2. In germline, CDR1 is SGHRS, CDR2 YFSETQ. Trimming at V came to 3 bases and at J to 3 bases, leaving 4 bases not matched to a gene. This CDR3 comprises 15 residues. Here the CDR3 DNA reads TGCGCCAGCAGCTCCTTACTAGCGGGAGAAGAGACCCAGTACTTC. Amino acids: CASSSLLAGEETQYF.

At least ten counts were recorded for this clonotype. The J gene is TRBJ1-2, the V gene TRBV30, with D possibly matching TRBD1 (5 bases). Trimming cost V 3 bases and J 4 bases, with 15 bases left between them. From germline, CDR1 is GTSNPN and CDR2 SVGIG (reference sequence). The CDR3 contains 14 residues. CDR3 in amino acids: CAWSPRDRAYGYTF. DNA of the CDR3: TGTGCCTGGAGCCCACGGGACCGCGCCTATGGCTACACCTTC. The variable domain in full, with the rest retrieved from reference TRBV30 and TRBJ1-2, is SQTIHQWPATLVQPVGSPLSLECTVEGTSNPNLYWYRQAAGRGLQLLFYSVGIGQISSEVPQNLSASRPQDRQFILSSKKLLLSDSGFYLCAWSPRDRAYGYTFGSGTRLTVV.

This clonotype was found many times. This chain connects TRBV27 to TRBJ2-7, with TRBD2 matching 8 bases. The CDR3 covers 14 residues. The V gene end was trimmed by 6 bases and the J gene end by 0 bases; junction bases not matched to a gene: 4. Germline V gene lookup returns CDR1 MNHEY and CDR2 SMNVEV (reference sequence). The CDR3 is CASSLTSASYEQYF. CDR3 DNA sequence: TGTGCCAGCAGCTTGACTAGCGCCTCCTACGAGCAGTACTTC.

This clonotype has only a few counts. The chain has TRBV7-9 and TRBJ1-5; D not resolved. Germline CDR1 is SEHNR and CDR2 is FQNEAQ (reference sequence). CDR3 length: 14 residues. The V end was cut by 4 bases, the J end by 7 bases, with 14 bases between. The CDR3 region is CASSSTGDEQPQHF. CDR3 in DNA: TGTGCCAGCAGCTCAACGGGAGACGAACAGCCCCAGCATTTT.

The rearrangement uses TRBV13 and TRBJ1-5; 8 bases match TRBD1. CDR1 is PRHDT and CDR2 is FYEKMQ in the germline V gene (reference sequence). The CDR3 consists of 17 residues. V was pared by 0 bases and J by 0 bases, with 4 bases of the junction left unmatched. The CDR3 region is CASSLGQGANSNQPQHF. CDR3 bases: TGTGCCAGCAGCTTAGGGCAGGGGGCAAATAGCAATCAGCCCCAGCATTTT.

The chain uses TRBV7-2 and TRBJ2-3; tentatively, D is TRBD1 (5 bases). V was cut by 5 bases and J by 0 bases, with 15 bases left in between. The germline V gene encodes CDR1 SGHTA and CDR2 FQGNSA. The CDR3 is 16 residues long. The CDR3 nucleotides are TGTGCCAGCAGCCCGACAGCCCTTGGGAGCACAGATACGCAGTATTTT. Protein product: CASSPTALGSTDTQYF.

The rearrangement uses TRBV19 and TRBJ2-7; D is unresolved. The CDR3 consists of 15 residues. V was pared by 7 bases and J by 2 bases, with 18 bases between. Looked up from germline, CDR1 is LNHDA and CDR2 is SQIVND (reference sequence). The CDR3 DNA reads TGTGCCAGTATCCTGCGTGCAGGTTCACCCTACGAGCAGTACTTC. Its translation: CASILRAGSPYEQYF.

The chain combines TRBV28 with TRBJ2-3, with TRBD2 matching over 15 bases. This CDR3 spans 17 amino acids. In germline, CDR1 is MDHEN, CDR2 SYDVKM. Germline trimming cut 1 base from V and 3 bases from J; bases unmatched to any gene: 2. The CDR3 DNA reads as TGTGCCAGCAGTTTATCGGGACTAGCGGGGGGAACAGATACGCAGTATTTT. Translating it yields CASSLSGLAGGTDTQYF.

The chain is built from TRBV12-3 or TRBV12-4 and TRBJ2-2, with 7 bases matching TRBD2. The CDR3 spans 16 residues. Trimming removed 6 bases from V and 2 bases from J; junction bases left unmatched: 9. CDR3 amino acids: CASRGGIFYNTGELFF. In DNA form, the CDR3 reads TGTGCCAGCAGGGGGGGGATTTTTTATAACACCGGGGAGCTGTTTTTT.

With respect to this clonotype: Possible read error: a much larger clone is one base away. The chain links TRBV4-1 to TRBJ1-6; no firm D call. Germline CDR1 is MGHRA and CDR2 is YSYEKL. This CDR3 is built from 15 residues. CDR3 in amino acids: CASSQGGRQDSPLHF. In nucleotides, the CDR3 is TGTGCCAGCAGCCAAGGAGGACGGCAGGATTCACCCCTCCACTTT.

This clonotype was recorded a few times. The J gene is TRBJ1-2, the V gene TRBV19; a weak D match, TRBD1 (5 bases). Germline assignment: CDR1 LNHDA and CDR2 SQIVND (reference sequence). The CDR3 is 17 residues long. Trimming pared 3 bases from V and 4 bases from J, leaving 21 bases between. This CDR3 reads CASSIGQGREVGYGYTF. CDR3 sequence (DNA): TGTGCCAGTAGTATTGGGCAGGGAAGGGAAGTCGGCTATGGCTACACCTTC.

The chain employs TRBV7-3 and TRBJ2-5; D is possibly TRBD2 (5 bases). Germline values: CDR1 SGHTA, CDR2 FQGTGA. Trimming removed 4 bases at V and 5 bases at J, with 14 bases between. The CDR3 is made up of 14 amino acids. The CDR3 loop is CASSSSGVGETQYF. CDR3 DNA: TGTGCCAGCAGCTCCAGCGGTGTGGGGGAGACCCAGTACTTC.

Only a few counts were recorded for this clonotype. This chain joins TRBV19 and TRBJ1-5; D gene uncertain. Per the germline V gene, CDR1 is LNHDA and CDR2 is SQIVND (reference sequence). The CDR3 consists of 13 residues. Trimming removed 6 bases from V and 1 base from J, with 7 bases in between. CDR3 region: CASRDVSNQPQHF. The CDR3 coding sequence is TGTGCCAGTAGGGACGTGAGCAATCAGCCCCAGCATTTT. The full variable domain, rest sourced from reference TRBV19 and TRBJ1-5, is DGGITQSPKYLFRKEGQNVTLSCEQNLNHDAMYWYRQDPGQGLRLIYYSQIVNDFQKGDIAEGYSVSREKKESFPLTVTSAQKNPTAFYLCASRDVSNQPQHFGDGTRLSIL.

The sample holds many counts of this clonotype. This chain uses TRBV20-1 with TRBJ1-6; D not resolved. CDR1 and CDR2 from the germline V gene are DFQATT and SNEGSKA (reference sequence). V lost 0 bases and J 15 bases, leaving 15 bases between the germline ends. The CDR3 runs to 13 residues. The CDR3 reads CSARDPPTKDLHF. CDR3 nucleotide sequence: TGCAGTGCTAGAGATCCGCCGACTAAGGACCTCCACTTT.

This clonotype was recorded many times. V usage is TRBV24-1 and J usage is TRBJ2-3; 9 bases map to TRBD1. V dropped 5 bases and J dropped 3; count of bases not matched to a gene: 2. Germline V lookup: CDR1 KGHDR, CDR2 SFDVKD. The CDR3 is 14 amino acids. CDR3 nucleotide sequence: TGTGCCACCAGTGGGACAGGGGCAACAGATACGCAGTATTTT. It encodes CATSGTGATDTQYF.

This clonotype has more than one count but fewer than ten. Relative to the germline gene, one junction end is altered; a read error may explain this. The V and J genes are TRBV5-1 and TRBJ1-1; D perhaps matches TRBD1 (6 bases). The V gene's germline CDR1 is SGHRS and CDR2 YFSETQ. The CDR3 runs 16 residues. The chain's CDR3 is CATMSRALWDNSEAFF. In DNA, the CDR3 is TGTGCCACCATGTCTAGGGCCTTATGGGACAATAGTGAAGCTTTCTTT.

This clonotype came up many times. The rearrangement joins TRBV7-2 to TRBJ2-2; D gene unclear. The V gene's germline CDR1 is SGHTA and CDR2 FQGNSA. This CDR3 comprises 15 residues. V lost 5 bases and J 4 bases, leaving 14 bases between the germline ends. The DNA for the CDR3 is TGTGCCAGCAGCGAGTCCAACGTAGGCACCGGGGAGCTGTTTTTT. This translates into CASSESNVGTGELFF.

This clonotype was found many times. The chain employs TRBV20-1 and TRBJ2-1; a weak D match, TRBD2 (5 bases). The CDR3 is 13 amino acids. V was cut by 5 bases and J by 5 bases, with 13 bases left in between. Germline lookup yields CDR1 DFQATT and CDR2 SNEGSKA (reference sequence). Here the CDR3 reads CSAYPSIDNEQFF. DNA for the CDR3: TGCAGTGCTTACCCTAGCATCGACAATGAGCAGTTCTTC.